These T cell receptor beta chains were read from a single sample in a study of cytomegalovirus exposure and HLA in healthy donors. Clones were read by immunoSEQ multiplex PCR, and TCRdb kept only the in-frame ones, dropping some. The sample has 150,000 to 200,000 clones, 75% to 80% seen once. Sequencing used PBMCs. Receptors originate from a woman in her fifties or sixties in good health and CMV-seropositive. The CDR3 runs from the conserved cysteine through the conserved F or W. A D gene is named only where the DNA matches it firmly. Clone size is stated in some rows and not others, as once, few, many or a class when expanded.

CDR3nt: TGCGCCAGCAGAGGGACTAGCGCCTCAGATACGCAGTATTTT; CDR3aa: CASRGTSASDTQYF; v_gene: TRBV5-1; j_gene: TRBJ2-3; d_gene: TRBD2; abundance: NA
CDR3nt: TGTGCCAGCAGCGCCCAGGGTGGGCTATCCTACGAGCAGTACTTC; CDR3aa: CASSAQGGLSYEQYF; v_gene: TRBV2; j_gene: TRBJ2-7; d_gene: NA; abundance: NA
CDR3nt: TGTGCCAGCAGCGGGTACAGGGGAACTGGCTACACCTTC; CDR3aa: CASSGYRGTGYTF; v_gene: TRBV7-2; j_gene: TRBJ1-2; d_gene: TRBD1; abundance: few
CDR3nt: TGCGCCAGCAGCTTGGAGTTCAGGGGCTACACCTTC; CDR3aa: CASSLEFRGYTF; v_gene: TRBV5-1; j_gene: TRBJ1-2; d_gene: NA; abundance: NA
CDR3nt: TGTGCCAGCAGCCCCACCAGGGTACCGGGGGCCCAGTACTTC; CDR3aa: CASSPTRVPGAQYF; v_gene: TRBV7-2; j_gene: TRBJ2-5; d_gene: NA; abundance: once
CDR3nt: TGTGCCAGCAGCGTTAGAACGGGACAGGGGAGAGATACGCAGTATTTT; CDR3aa: CASSVRTGQGRDTQYF; v_gene: TRBV9; j_gene: TRBJ2-3; d_gene: TRBD1; abundance: NA
CDR3nt: TGTGCCAGCTCAGAGGGGACCGTCGGGGGAAATCAGCCCCAGCATTTT; CDR3aa: CASSEGTVGGNQPQHF; v_gene: TRBV18; j_gene: TRBJ1-5; d_gene: NA; abundance: NA
CDR3nt: TGTGCCAGCAGCTTACGGGCGCGGGCCTCCTCCTACGAGCAGTACTTC; CDR3aa: CASSLRARASSYEQYF; v_gene: TRBV5-8; j_gene: TRBJ2-7; d_gene: NA; abundance: NA
CDR3nt: TGTGCCAGCACCAAAAGACAGGGTGAGGATACGCAGTATTTT; CDR3aa: CASTKRQGEDTQYF; v_gene: TRBV7-9; j_gene: TRBJ2-3; d_gene: TRBD1; abundance: NA
CDR3nt: TGTGCCAGCAGTCAGGCGGGCCCGGCAGATACGCAGTATTTT; CDR3aa: CASSQAGPADTQYF; v_gene: TRBV7-2; j_gene: TRBJ2-3; d_gene: NA; abundance: NA
CDR3nt: TGTGCCAGCAGTTCTCCCGGGGAGGCCTCTGGAAACACCATATATTTT; CDR3aa: CASSSPGEASGNTIYF; v_gene: TRBV28; j_gene: TRBJ1-3; d_gene: NA; abundance: NA
CDR3nt: TGTGCCTGGAATCGCCGGGGACATATGGACTATGGCTACACCTTC; CDR3aa: CAWNRRGHMDYGYTF; v_gene: TRBV30; j_gene: TRBJ1-2; d_gene: NA; abundance: NA
CDR3nt: TGTGCCAGCAGCACACAGGGTTCCTACGAGCAGTACTTC; CDR3aa: CASSTQGSYEQYF; v_gene: TRBV5-4; j_gene: TRBJ2-7; d_gene: NA; abundance: NA
CDR3nt: TGTGCCAGCAGTTTATGGGGGAGGCTAGGAGATCAGCCCCAGCATTTT; CDR3aa: CASSLWGRLGDQPQHF; v_gene: TRBV28; j_gene: TRBJ1-5; d_gene: NA; abundance: once
CDR3nt: TGTGCCAGCAGCCCGCGGGGGGACACCATGAACACTGAAGCTTTCTTT; CDR3aa: CASSPRGDTMNTEAFF; v_gene: TRBV5-5; j_gene: TRBJ1-1; d_gene: NA; abundance: once
CDR3nt: TGCAGCGTCGGGACAGTCAATAACTATGGCTACACCTTC; CDR3aa: CSVGTVNNYGYTF; v_gene: TRBV29-1; j_gene: TRBJ1-2; d_gene: TRBD1; abundance: NA
CDR3nt: TGTGCCAGCAGCTTAGTTGGACAGCCGAACACTGAAGCTTTCTTT; CDR3aa: CASSLVGQPNTEAFF; v_gene: TRBV11-2; j_gene: TRBJ1-1; d_gene: NA; abundance: NA
CDR3nt: TGTGCCAGCAGTTACTCCGGGGACAGGGGATCACCCCTCCACTTT; CDR3aa: CASSYSGDRGSPLHF; v_gene: TRBV6-5; j_gene: TRBJ1-6; d_gene: TRBD1; abundance: few
CDR3nt: TGTGCCAGCAGTCGAGATCACAGGAAAGGATTCTACAATGAGCAGTTCTTC; CDR3aa: CASSRDHRKGFYNEQFF; v_gene: TRBV4-2; j_gene: TRBJ2-1; d_gene: NA; abundance: NA
CDR3nt: TGCAGTTCGAGGACAGAAGAGACCCAGTACTTC; CDR3aa: CSSRTEETQYF; v_gene: TRBV20-1; j_gene: TRBJ2-5; d_gene: NA; abundance: NA
CDR3nt: TGTGCCAGCCGAGGACAGGGGAGCAACGAGCAGTACTTC; CDR3aa: CASRGQGSNEQYF; v_gene: TRBV2; j_gene: TRBJ2-7; d_gene: TRBD1; abundance: NA
CDR3nt: TGTGCCAGCAGCCTCCGACAGGGTTTCACAGATACGCAGTATTTT; CDR3aa: CASSLRQGFTDTQYF; v_gene: TRBV14; j_gene: TRBJ2-3; d_gene: TRBD1; abundance: NA
CDR3nt: TGTGCCAGCAGTGAAGGTTCGACAAGCCGTGAGCAGTTCTTC; CDR3aa: CASSEGSTSREQFF; v_gene: TRBV2; j_gene: TRBJ2-1; d_gene: NA; abundance: NA
CDR3nt: TGCGCCAGCAGCGTACAAGGGGCCGGGGAGCTGTTTTTT; CDR3aa: CASSVQGAGELFF; v_gene: TRBV5-1; j_gene: TRBJ2-2; d_gene: NA; abundance: NA
CDR3nt: TGTGCCAGTAGCGACAGGGACCCTCGGGTGGGCGAAAAACTGTTTTTT; CDR3aa: CASSDRDPRVGEKLFF; v_gene: TRBV19; j_gene: TRBJ1-4; d_gene: TRBD1; abundance: NA
CDR3nt: TGTGCCAGCAGGGTACAGGGGGAGGCAGATACGCAGTATTTT; CDR3aa: CASRVQGEADTQYF; v_gene: TRBV2; j_gene: TRBJ2-3; d_gene: TRBD1; abundance: NA
CDR3nt: TGTGCCAGCAGCTGGAGGGGCACCACGAACACTGAAGCTTTCTTT; CDR3aa: CASSWRGTTNTEAFF; v_gene: TRBV2; j_gene: TRBJ1-1; d_gene: NA; abundance: NA
CDR3nt: TGTGCCAGCAGTGAAAATAGCGGAGACACAGATACGCAGTATTTT; CDR3aa: CASSENSGDTDTQYF; v_gene: TRBV6-1; j_gene: TRBJ2-3; d_gene: NA; abundance: NA
CDR3nt: TGTGCCATCAGTGGGGTGTCGGGGACTAGCGAGGTAGATACGCAGTATTTT; CDR3aa: CAISGVSGTSEVDTQYF; v_gene: TRBV10-3; j_gene: TRBJ2-3; d_gene: TRBD2; abundance: NA
CDR3nt: TGTGCCAGCAGCTTTCTGGGACTAGCCTCTTACGAGCAGTACTTC; CDR3aa: CASSFLGLASYEQYF; v_gene: TRBV5-6; j_gene: TRBJ2-7; d_gene: TRBD2; abundance: NA
CDR3nt: TGCGCCAGCAGCCAAGCTATTTTACAGAACTATGGCTACACCTTC; CDR3aa: CASSQAILQNYGYTF; v_gene: TRBV4-1; j_gene: TRBJ1-2; d_gene: NA; abundance: NA
CDR3nt: TGCGCCAGCAGCCCAAGGGGATGGATCCCGGGACAGGGTATAAAGGGTTATCAGCCCCAGCATTTT; CDR3aa: CASSPRGWIPGQGIKGYQPQHF; v_gene: TRBV4-1; j_gene: TRBJ1-5; d_gene: TRBD1; abundance: few
CDR3nt: TGTGCCAGCAGTATACCGTCTAGCGGTAAAAGCTCCTACAATGAGCAGTTCTTC; CDR3aa: CASSIPSSGKSSYNEQFF; v_gene: TRBV2; j_gene: TRBJ2-1; d_gene: TRBD2; abundance: NA
CDR3nt: TGTGCCAGCAGCGTAGAGGGACAGGGGGCCGGCGGGGAGCTGTTTTTT; CDR3aa: CASSVEGQGAGGELFF; v_gene: TRBV9; j_gene: TRBJ2-2; d_gene: TRBD1; abundance: NA
CDR3nt: TGTGCCAGTAGTATAATGGTAGGGGCGGACACTGAAGCTTTCTTT; CDR3aa: CASSIMVGADTEAFF; v_gene: TRBV19; j_gene: TRBJ1-1; d_gene: NA; abundance: NA
CDR3nt: TGTGCCAGCAGAATAGATACAGGGACGAACACTGAAGCTTTCTTT; CDR3aa: CASRIDTGTNTEAFF; v_gene: TRBV2; j_gene: TRBJ1-1; d_gene: NA; abundance: few
CDR3nt: TGTGCCAGCAGACACAGGCCTCGCGGGTACTTC; CDR3aa: CASRHRPRGYF; v_gene: TRBV28; j_gene: TRBJ2-7; d_gene: NA; abundance: NA
CDR3nt: TGTGCCAGCAGTCAACAGGGGAGTGATACGCAGTATTTT; CDR3aa: CASSQQGSDTQYF; v_gene: TRBV2; j_gene: TRBJ2-3; d_gene: TRBD1; abundance: NA
CDR3nt: TGTGCCAGCAGCTCGGAGGGACAGGGGTCGATCCACGAGCAGTACTTC; CDR3aa: CASSSEGQGSIHEQYF; v_gene: TRBV5-8; j_gene: TRBJ2-7; d_gene: TRBD1; abundance: NA
CDR3nt: TGTGCCAGCAGCCAAGCTGCGGGCGGCGCGTCCCCCTACTACGAGCAGTACTTC; CDR3aa: CASSQAAGGASPYYEQYF; v_gene: TRBV4-2; j_gene: TRBJ2-7; d_gene: NA; abundance: NA
CDR3nt: TGTGCCAGCAGTCCAGGGGCCTACGACGAGCAGTACTTC; CDR3aa: CASSPGAYDEQYF; v_gene: TRBV2; j_gene: TRBJ2-7; d_gene: NA; abundance: few
CDR3nt: TGTGCCACCACGACAGGTACCGTTTATGGCTACACCTTC; CDR3aa: CATTTGTVYGYTF; v_gene: TRBV10-3; j_gene: TRBJ1-2; d_gene: NA; abundance: NA
CDR3nt: TGTGCCAGCAGCTTGGTGGCCGGGACAATCTCCTACGAGCAGTACTTC; CDR3aa: CASSLVAGTISYEQYF; v_gene: TRBV5-8; j_gene: TRBJ2-7; d_gene: NA; abundance: NA
CDR3nt: TGTGCCAGCAGCCCCCCGGGACAGAGAAATGAAAAACTGTTTTTT; CDR3aa: CASSPPGQRNEKLFF; v_gene: TRBV2; j_gene: TRBJ1-4; d_gene: TRBD1; abundance: NA
CDR3nt: TGTGCCAGCAGTTTAATCCGGACTGAAGCTTTCTTT; CDR3aa: CASSLIRTEAFF; v_gene: TRBV28; j_gene: TRBJ1-1; d_gene: NA; abundance: once
CDR3nt: TGTGCCACCAAAGCCACCCGGGGGGCCTACGAGCAGTACTTC; CDR3aa: CATKATRGAYEQYF; v_gene: TRBV19; j_gene: TRBJ2-7; d_gene: TRBD2; abundance: NA
CDR3nt: TGCGCCAGCAGTCTGGACAGGGGTTCCTACAATGAGCAGTTCTTC; CDR3aa: CASSLDRGSYNEQFF; v_gene: TRBV4-3; j_gene: TRBJ2-1; d_gene: TRBD1; abundance: NA
CDR3nt: TGTGCCAGCAGTGATTCCGGGCCGACAGCATTCTATGGCTACACCTTC; CDR3aa: CASSDSGPTAFYGYTF; v_gene: TRBV25-1; j_gene: TRBJ1-2; d_gene: NA; abundance: few
CDR3nt: TGTGCCAGCAGTGAGAGTGGGCAGCTACCCTACGAGCAGTACTTC; CDR3aa: CASSESGQLPYEQYF; v_gene: TRBV6-1; j_gene: TRBJ2-7; d_gene: NA; abundance: NA
CDR3nt: TGCAGCGCCCAAGTTCCCGGGGACAGGGGGCTAAACTATGGCTACACCTTC; CDR3aa: CSAQVPGDRGLNYGYTF; v_gene: TRBV29-1; j_gene: TRBJ1-2; d_gene: TRBD1; abundance: once
CDR3nt: TGTGCCACAAAGAACCCACAGGGCCTTCCTCGTGAGCAGTTCTTC; CDR3aa: CATKNPQGLPREQFF; v_gene: TRBV19; j_gene: TRBJ2-1; d_gene: NA; abundance: NA
CDR3nt: TGTGCCAGCAGCCCCCGGGACAGGGCGGACTACGAGCAGTACTTC; CDR3aa: CASSPRDRADYEQYF; v_gene: TRBV6-1; j_gene: TRBJ2-7; d_gene: TRBD1; abundance: NA
CDR3nt: TGCGCCAGCAGCCAAGAGGCATTTCTCCTGATTTACGAGCAGTACTTC; CDR3aa: CASSQEAFLLIYEQYF; v_gene: TRBV4-1; j_gene: TRBJ2-7; d_gene: NA; abundance: few
CDR3nt: TGTGCCAGTAGTTTACGAAGGGGTACCCGGCATGATGGCTACACCTTC; CDR3aa: CASSLRRGTRHDGYTF; v_gene: TRBV19; j_gene: TRBJ1-2; d_gene: NA; abundance: NA
CDR3nt: TGCGCCAGCAGCCCCATCGGGACAGGCAATGAGCAGTTCTTC; CDR3aa: CASSPIGTGNEQFF; v_gene: TRBV4-3; j_gene: TRBJ2-1; d_gene: TRBD1; abundance: NA
CDR3nt: TGTGCCAGCAGTGTTGGGACACCCGGCAGCTATGGCTACACCTTC; CDR3aa: CASSVGTPGSYGYTF; v_gene: TRBV5-4; j_gene: TRBJ1-2; d_gene: NA; abundance: NA
CDR3nt: TGTGCCAGCATTCGACAGGCGAACACTGAAGCTTTCTTT; CDR3aa: CASIRQANTEAFF; v_gene: TRBV6-1; j_gene: TRBJ1-1; d_gene: NA; abundance: NA